The clone carrying this TCR beta chain has more than one count but fewer than ten. Its antigen is still unknown. The sample belongs to a study of radiation and T cells in renal cell carcinoma. The time point here: blood 4 weeks post-SBRT, at nephrectomy. Stated treatment: 15 Gy SBRT to primary tumor, nephrectomy 4 weeks later. Nephrectomy followed 15 Gy stereotactic body radiation by 4 weeks. Germline values: CDR1 MNHNS, CDR2 SASEGT. V lost 0 bases to trimming and J lost 8 bases, with 10 bases between them. The CDR3 has 14 amino acids. The repertoire was sequenced with immunoSEQ multiplex PCR; TCRdb's copy has only in-frame clones and lacks some. This table holds about 77,000 clones, around 78% found once. General study points: In blood, top tumor clones expanded by 2 weeks, shrinking by 4. Pretreatment tumor biopsies were lacking, so baseline clonotypes are unknown.

The input for sequencing was blood, taken from a patient whose treatment included radiotherapy and nephrectomy. This chain uses TRBV6-1 with TRBJ1-4; possible D gene TRBD1, 5 bases. This sequence originates from a woman aged 60-70 years with renal cell carcinoma. Here the CDR3 reads CASSEAGAWEKLFF. DNA for the CDR3: TGTGCCAGCAGTGAAGCCGGGGCGTGGGAAAAACTGTTTTTT.